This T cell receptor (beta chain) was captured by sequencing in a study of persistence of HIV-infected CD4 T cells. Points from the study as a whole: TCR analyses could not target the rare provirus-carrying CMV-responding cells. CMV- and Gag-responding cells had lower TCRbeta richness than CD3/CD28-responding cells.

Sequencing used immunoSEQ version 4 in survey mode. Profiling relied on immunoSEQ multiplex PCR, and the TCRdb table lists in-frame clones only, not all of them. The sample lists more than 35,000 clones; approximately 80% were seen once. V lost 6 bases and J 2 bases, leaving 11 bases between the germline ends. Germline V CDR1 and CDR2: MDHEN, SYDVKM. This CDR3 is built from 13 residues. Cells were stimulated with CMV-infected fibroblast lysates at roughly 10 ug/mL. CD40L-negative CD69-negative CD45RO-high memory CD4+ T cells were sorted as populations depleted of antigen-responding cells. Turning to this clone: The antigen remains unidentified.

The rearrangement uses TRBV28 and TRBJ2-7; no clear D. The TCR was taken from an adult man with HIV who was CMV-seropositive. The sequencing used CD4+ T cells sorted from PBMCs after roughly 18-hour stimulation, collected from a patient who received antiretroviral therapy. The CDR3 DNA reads TGTGCCAGCAGGGACGCCCCGACCTACGAGCAGTACTTC. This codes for CASRDAPTYEQYF.